Given below is one TCR beta chain in context. Its cognate antigen has yet to be identified. Base qualities are missing; no much larger clone stands one base away. The record originates from a study of shared T cell receptors in the human thymus (dated by TCRdb to the early 2020s). Study-level background: The study examined how self-reactive, shared T-cell receptor alpha chains are generated in the human thymus.

The germline V gene (reference sequence) gives CDR1 as MNHEY and CDR2 as SMNVEV. The CDR3 sequence holds 15 residues, the cysteine and phenylalanine included. Left in the record is the CDR3 DNA by itself, 45 bases read in frame from the first base. The germline V and J ends show losses of 10 bases and 2 bases respectively, and no gene match explains 11 bases of the junction. Library preparation employed the immunoSEQ multiplex PCR assay. TCRdb mirrors the immuneACCESS table, restricted to in-frame sequences. Some clones are absent from its copies; in checked studies, under half trace to an unresolved V gene, and the reason for the others is unknown. The sample data list hundreds of thousands of clones, and about 87% of these were observed just once. The top ten constitute 0.0094% of the sample. The sample was also reused in another study, on human thymus T cells. As that second paper reports: In Finland, the donors were immunologically healthy infants who were having open corrective cardiac surgery for congenital heart defects. Thymus tissue was obtained as surgical resects removed during corrective cardiac surgery. Both the thymic and the peripheral blood repertoires appeared to show biased V and J gene segment usage. Highly overlapping thymic TCR repertoires among unrelated individuals were reported in the related research. The study described the TCR alpha and beta repertoires in under ten infant thymus samples and a handful of matching peripheral blood samples. The infant donors were about 6 to 250 days old, and the cohort included several males and a couple of females. Thymocytes were released mechanically from tissue and stored at -70 °C as pellets of roughly 9-31 million cells. Genomic DNA was extracted from frozen cell pellets with a QIAsymphony instrument. The immunoSEQ multiplex PCR assay was used to amplify the TCRB and TCRAD loci from a standardized amount of quality-controlled genomic DNA. The amplicons covered the V(D)J region and were long enough to include the CDR3 and to identify the V and J genes. The commercial immunoSEQ service was used to sequence amplicons on an Illumina platform. Primer bias and sequencing errors were corrected using previously described methods, and TCRAD and TCRB definitions followed the IMGT database. Analysis of the repertoires was done with immunoSEQ Analyzer 3.0 and VDJTools and included basic statistics, V/J segment usage, diversity estimates, rarefaction and pairwise overlap. Chao1, ChaoE, Efron-Thisted, Shannon and inverse Simpson indices were used to estimate diversity, which was also estimated on datasets down-sampled to the smallest sample. Repertoire overlap was determined by strict matching of CDR3 nucleotide sequence, V gene and J gene, and Jaccard-based multidimensional scaling clustering was applied. On average, roughly 850,000 unique TCRB clonotypes were obtained from thymus samples, compared with about 84,000 from blood samples.

Rearrangement joined TRBV27 to TRBJ2-3, and 8 junction bases match TRBD2. This receptor was obtained from a boy younger than two with a congenital heart defect. Donor details come from another sample of the same person, matched by shared clones. Material for sequencing was thymocytes. The sequenced DNA is TGTGCCACCTGGGCGCGGGAGGATTCCACAGATACGCAGTATTTT. Its translation reads: CATWAREDSTDTQYF.